This T cell receptor beta chain appears in the sequencing data of a study of control samples from healthy donors and cancer patients. The trim removed 6 bases at V and 7 bases at J, leaving 8 bases unmatched. CDR3 length: 13 residues. Germline assignment: CDR1 MNHEY and CDR2 SMNVEV (reference sequence). Repertoires were generated with immunoSEQ multiplex PCR, while TCRdb's copy carries only in-frame clones and drops some. The sample records 95,000 to 150,000 clones, 87% being singletons. This TCR came from a man aged 30 to 39 in good health. Sequencing used blood. The chain combines TRBV27 with TRBJ1-1; TRBD1 matches at 7 bases. The CDR3 DNA sequence: TGTGCCAGCAGCCGAGACAGGGATGGTGAAGCTTTCTTT. Its translation: CASSRDRDGEAFF.